This T cell receptor beta chain was documented in a study of cytomegalovirus exposure and HLA in healthy donors. Broader study findings: Later analysis found that TCR beta chains associated with HLA were more clonally expanded than other, equally common chains. Immune exposure information available was restricted to CMV serostatus. Among the CMV-associated chains, a few were confirmed in vitro as specific for CMV antigens.

Primers for the PCR totalled 60 Vbeta and 13 Jbeta. Data came from immunoSEQ multiplex PCR; TCRdb stores just in-frame clones and leaves some out. The sample lists fewer than 80,000 clones; about 80% were seen once. This clone was seen a few times. Its cognate antigen is unknown. What was sequenced was PBMCs. The TCR originated in a man younger than 35 in good health and CMV-seronegative.

DNA for the CDR3: TGTGCCAGCAGTTGGGGACTAGGAGCCGAGTACGAGCAGTACTTC. It codes for CASSWGLGAEYEQYF. This chain connects TRBV2 to TRBJ2-7, with 8 bases aligning to TRBD2. Germline CDR1 is SNHLY and CDR2 is FYNNEI. The V gene end was trimmed by 5 bases and the J gene end by 4 bases; junction bases not matched to a gene: 10. The CDR3 length is 15 residues.